This record looks at one TCR beta chain sequence and its context. Some clones are missing from TCRdb's copy, which holds only in-frame ones; the method was immunoSEQ multiplex PCR. The sample includes 85,000 to 120,000 clones, approximately 95% of them seen just once. This record comes from a study of cytomegalovirus exposure and HLA in healthy donors. From germline, CDR1 is SGHRS and CDR2 YFSETQ. Trimming removed 4 bases from V and 7 bases from J, with 14 bases in between. The CDR3 is made up of 13 amino acids. The sequencing sample was made of PBMCs. The origin of this receptor is a woman aged 18-29 years in good health and CMV-seronegative. The chain joins TRBV5-1 to TRBJ1-2; a possible D gene is TRBD1 (5 bases). Here the CDR3 reads CASSTQGIGGYTF. The CDR3 region has the DNA TGCGCCAGCAGCACTCAGGGAATTGGTGGCTACACCTTC.